This T cell receptor beta chain was recovered during a study of blood T cell repertoires in COVID-19. As processed by the authors: Estimates of nucleated cell counts were drawn from the amplification of reference gene primers. TCRdb's table, derived via immunoSEQ multiplex PCR, lists solely in-frame clones and lacks some. V and J calls and clone size come straight from that table; D and trimming were deduced from the DNA. The data hold 300,000 to 400,000 clones, with over 80% observed a single time. The CDR3 has 13 amino acids. The V end lost 9 bases, the J end lost 4 bases, and 15 bases lay between the germline ends. Germline V gene lookup returns CDR1 MNHEY and CDR2 SVGAGI. The Seattle site enrolled patients during active infection and followed them longitudinally.

The V gene is TRBV6-5, the J gene TRBJ1-2, with a weak D call TRBD1 (6 bases). The TCR sequence derives from a man under 40 with COVID-19, enrolled during active disease. Sequencing was done on a sample of peripheral blood. The CDR3: CASRDTGPYGYTF. CDR3 in DNA: TGTGCCAGTCGGGACACCGGGCCCTATGGCTACACCTTC.